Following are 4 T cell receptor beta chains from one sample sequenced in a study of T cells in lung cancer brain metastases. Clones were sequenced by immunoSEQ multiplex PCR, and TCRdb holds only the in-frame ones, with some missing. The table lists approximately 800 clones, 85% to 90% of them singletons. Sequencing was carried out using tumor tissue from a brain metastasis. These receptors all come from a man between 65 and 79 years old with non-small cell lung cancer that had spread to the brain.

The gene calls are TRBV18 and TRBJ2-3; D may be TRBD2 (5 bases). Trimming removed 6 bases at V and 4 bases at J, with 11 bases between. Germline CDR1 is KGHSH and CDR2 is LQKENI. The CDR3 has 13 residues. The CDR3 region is CASSGVDADTQYF. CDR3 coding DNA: TGTGCCAGCTCCGGGGTCGACGCAGATACGCAGTATTTT.

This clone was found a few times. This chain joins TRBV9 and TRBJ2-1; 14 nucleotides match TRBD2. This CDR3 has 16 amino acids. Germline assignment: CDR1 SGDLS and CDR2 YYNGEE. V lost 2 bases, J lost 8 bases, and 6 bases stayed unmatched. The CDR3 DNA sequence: TGTGCCAGCAGCGTCCGACTAGCGGGGGGGAGTGATGAGCAGTTCTTC. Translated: CASSVRLAGGSDEQFF.

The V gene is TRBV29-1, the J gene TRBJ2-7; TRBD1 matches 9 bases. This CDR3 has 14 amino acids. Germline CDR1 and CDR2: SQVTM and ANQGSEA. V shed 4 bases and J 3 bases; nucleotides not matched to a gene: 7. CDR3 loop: CSVGRGTGNYEQYF. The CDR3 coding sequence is TGCAGCGTTGGCCGGGGGACAGGGAACTACGAGCAGTACTTC.

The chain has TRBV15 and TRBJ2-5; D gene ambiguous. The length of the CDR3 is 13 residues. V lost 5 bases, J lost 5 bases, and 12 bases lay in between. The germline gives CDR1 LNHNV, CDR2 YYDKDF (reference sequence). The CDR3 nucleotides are TGTGCCACCAGCCAGTGGGCAGGTGAGACCCAGTACTTC. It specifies CATSQWAGETQYF.